The table lists the clone carrying this T cell receptor (beta chain) with many counts. Its specificity is not known. This record belongs to a study of T cells after yellow fever vaccination. Study conclusions and caveats: Weaker in magnitude, the secondary response showed a faster peak on day 5 versus 15. Among all clonotypes, a small share was observed in both CD4 and CD8 compartments.

Germline V CDR1 and CDR2: SGDLS, YYNGEE. Trimming left V 4 bases short and J 3 bases short, with 20 bases between. The length of the CDR3 is 16 residues. Template-switching 5'RACE yielded the TCR cDNA; a universal primer site and UMIs were added in the process. Each CDR3 protein is one row after TCRdb ran MiXCR on the 5' RACE reads. In the table there are about 220,000 distinct CDR3 sequences, less than 7.5% of which are singletons. Material: CD4+ T cells sorted from PBMCs, obtained on the day of the yellow fever booster vaccination. The sequence derives from a man aged 25 to 40 who received the YFV17D yellow fever vaccine. The genes are TRBV9 and TRBJ2-7, with D possibly TRBD2 on 5 matching bases. This CDR3 reads CASSRLSGGSVYEQYF. CDR3 DNA sequence: TGTGCCAGCAGCAGACTTTCGGGCGGGTCCGTCTACGAGCAGTACTTC.